The rows below give T cell receptor beta chains drawn from one sample of a study of CD8 T cells in ankylosing spondylitis. In TCRdb, the 5' RACE reads were re-called with MiXCR into one record per CDR3 protein. Found here are a few hundred thousand distinct CDR3 sequences, around 11% of them singletons; the top ten hold roughly 6.8%. Input material: blood, either unsorted or a sorted T cell fraction (not recorded which). These TCRs come from a male donor with ankylosing spondylitis or in good health (not recorded which). CDR3s include the opening cysteine and the closing phenylalanine or tryptophan. Fields, in order: J gene, clone size, D gene, CDR3 length, V gene, CDR3 protein, CDR3 DNA. D genes are given only for firm matches. Clone size is stated in some rows and not others, as once, few, many or a class when expanded.

J gene: TRBJ2-7; clone size: many; D gene: .; CDR3 length: 14; V gene: TRBV6-1; CDR3 protein: CASSEAGRSYEQYF; CDR3 DNA: TGTGCCAGCAGTGAAGCGGGGAGGTCCTACGAGCAGTACTTC
J gene: TRBJ2-7; clone size: .; D gene: .; CDR3 length: 14; V gene: TRBV5-1; CDR3 protein: CASSLELKGYEQYF; CDR3 DNA: TGCGCCAGCAGCTTGGAGCTTAAGGGCTACGAGCAGTACTTC
J gene: TRBJ2-1; clone size: few; D gene: .; CDR3 length: 17; V gene: TRBV12-3/TRBV12-4; CDR3 protein: CASSPDTARKYYNEQFF; CDR3 DNA: TGTGCCAGCAGTCCGGACACAGCCAGGAAATACTACAATGAGCAGTTCTTC
J gene: TRBJ1-2; clone size: .; D gene: .; CDR3 length: 11; V gene: TRBV27; CDR3 protein: CATLSWYGYTF; CDR3 DNA: TGTGCCACCCTGAGTTGGTATGGCTACACCTTC
J gene: TRBJ1-1; clone size: .; D gene: .; CDR3 length: 15; V gene: TRBV10-3; CDR3 protein: CAISESVDGYTEAFF; CDR3 DNA: TGTGCCATCAGTGAGTCAGTGGACGGCTACACTGAAGCTTTCTTT
J gene: TRBJ2-5; clone size: many; D gene: .; CDR3 length: 11; V gene: TRBV20-1; CDR3 protein: CSATGEETQYF; CDR3 DNA: TGCAGTGCTACAGGGGAAGAGACCCAGTACTTC
J gene: TRBJ1-6; clone size: many; D gene: .; CDR3 length: 14; V gene: TRBV12-3/TRBV12-4; CDR3 protein: CASSLEGYDSPLHF; CDR3 DNA: TGTGCCAGCAGTTTAGAGGGGTATGATTCACCCCTCCACTTT
J gene: TRBJ2-5; clone size: few; D gene: TRBD1; CDR3 length: 16; V gene: TRBV11-2; CDR3 protein: CASSLVRTGNTETQYF; CDR3 DNA: TGTGCCAGCAGCTTAGTTCGGACAGGGAATACCGAGACCCAGTACTTC
J gene: TRBJ2-3; clone size: .; D gene: .; CDR3 length: 14; V gene: TRBV7-8; CDR3 protein: CASSLGTTADTQYF; CDR3 DNA: TGTGCCAGCAGCTTAGGGACTACGGCAGATACGCAGTATTTT
J gene: TRBJ2-3; clone size: .; D gene: .; CDR3 length: 14; V gene: TRBV6-4; CDR3 protein: CASSRGHGTDTQYF; CDR3 DNA: TGTGCCAGCAGTAGGGGACACGGGACAGATACGCAGTATTTT
J gene: TRBJ2-7; clone size: many; D gene: .; CDR3 length: 13; V gene: TRBV5-6; CDR3 protein: CASSLNLFYEQYF; CDR3 DNA: TGTGCCAGCAGCTTGAACCTTTTCTACGAGCAGTACTTC
J gene: TRBJ1-2; clone size: many; D gene: .; CDR3 length: 13; V gene: TRBV5-5; CDR3 protein: CASRSGQGSGYTF; CDR3 DNA: TGTGCCAGCCGATCGGGGCAGGGTAGCGGCTACACCTTC
J gene: TRBJ2-5; clone size: many; D gene: TRBD2; CDR3 length: 14; V gene: TRBV20-1; CDR3 protein: CSARLAGAQETQYF; CDR3 DNA: TGCAGTGCTAGATTAGCGGGGGCCCAAGAGACCCAGTACTTC
J gene: TRBJ1-5; clone size: many; D gene: .; CDR3 length: 14; V gene: TRBV25-1; CDR3 protein: CASSPGQSNQPQHF; CDR3 DNA: TGTGCCAGCAGTCCGGGCCAGAGCAATCAGCCCCAGCATTTT
J gene: TRBJ2-1; clone size: .; D gene: .; CDR3 length: 16; V gene: TRBV20-1; CDR3 protein: CSARDTQGRSYNEQFF; CDR3 DNA: TGCAGTGCTAGAGATACACAGGGGAGGTCCTACAATGAGCAGTTCTTC
J gene: TRBJ1-1; clone size: many; D gene: .; CDR3 length: 13; V gene: TRBV29-1; CDR3 protein: CSVEGVENTEAFF; CDR3 DNA: TGCAGCGTTGAAGGGGTAGAGAACACTGAAGCTTTCTTT
J gene: TRBJ2-2; clone size: many; D gene: TRBD1; CDR3 length: 14; V gene: TRBV29-1; CDR3 protein: CSALQGAGAGELFF; CDR3 DNA: TGCAGCGCTCTTCAGGGGGCAGGGGCCGGGGAGCTGTTTTTT
J gene: TRBJ2-2; clone size: few; D gene: .; CDR3 length: 16; V gene: TRBV10-2; CDR3 protein: CASSEVAATNTGELFF; CDR3 DNA: TGCGCCAGCAGTGAAGTGGCGGCTACCAACACCGGGGAGCTGTTTTTT